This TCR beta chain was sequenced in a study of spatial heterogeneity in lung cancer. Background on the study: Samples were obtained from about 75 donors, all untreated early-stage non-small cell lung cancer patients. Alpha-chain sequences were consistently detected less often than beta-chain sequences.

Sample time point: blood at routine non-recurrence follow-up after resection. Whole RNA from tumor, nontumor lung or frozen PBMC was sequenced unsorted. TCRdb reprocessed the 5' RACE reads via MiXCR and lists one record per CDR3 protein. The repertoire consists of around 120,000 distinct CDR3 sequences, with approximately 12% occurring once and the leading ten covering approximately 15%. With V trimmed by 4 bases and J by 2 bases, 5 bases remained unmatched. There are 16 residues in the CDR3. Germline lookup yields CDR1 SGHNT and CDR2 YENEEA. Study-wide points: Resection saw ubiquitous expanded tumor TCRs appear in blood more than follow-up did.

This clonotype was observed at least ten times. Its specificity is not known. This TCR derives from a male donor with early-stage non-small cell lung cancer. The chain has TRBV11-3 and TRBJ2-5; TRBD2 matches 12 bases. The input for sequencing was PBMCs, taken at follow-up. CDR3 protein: CASSSTLAGGQETQYF. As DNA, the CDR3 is TGTGCCAGCAGCTCTACACTAGCGGGGGGACAAGAGACCCAGTACTTC.